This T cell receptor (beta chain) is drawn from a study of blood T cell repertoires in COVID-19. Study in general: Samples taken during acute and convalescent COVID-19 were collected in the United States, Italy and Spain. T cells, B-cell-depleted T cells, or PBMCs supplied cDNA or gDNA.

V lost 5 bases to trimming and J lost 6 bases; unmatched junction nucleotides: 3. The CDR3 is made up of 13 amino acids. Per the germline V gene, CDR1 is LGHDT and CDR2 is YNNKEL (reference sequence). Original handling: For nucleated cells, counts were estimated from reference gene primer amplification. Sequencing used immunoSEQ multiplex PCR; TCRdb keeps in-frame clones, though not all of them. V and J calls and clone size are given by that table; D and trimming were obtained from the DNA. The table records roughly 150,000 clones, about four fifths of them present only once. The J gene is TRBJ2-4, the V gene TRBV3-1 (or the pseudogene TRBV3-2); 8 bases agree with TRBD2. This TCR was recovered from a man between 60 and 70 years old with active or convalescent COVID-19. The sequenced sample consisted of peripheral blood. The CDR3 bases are TGTGCCAGCAGCAAGCTAGCGGGAAACATTCAGTACTTC. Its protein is CASSKLAGNIQYF.